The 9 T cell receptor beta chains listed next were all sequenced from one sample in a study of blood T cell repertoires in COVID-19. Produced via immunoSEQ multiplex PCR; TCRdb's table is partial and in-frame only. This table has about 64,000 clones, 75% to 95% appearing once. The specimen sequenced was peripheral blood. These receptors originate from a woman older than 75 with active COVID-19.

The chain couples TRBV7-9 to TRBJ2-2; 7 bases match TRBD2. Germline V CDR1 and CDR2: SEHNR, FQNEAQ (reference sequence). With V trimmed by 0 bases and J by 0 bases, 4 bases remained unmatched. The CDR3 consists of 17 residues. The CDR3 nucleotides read TGTGCCAGCAGCTTAGCCGACAGCGGGGCGAACACCGGGGAGCTGTTTTTT. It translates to CASSLADSGANTGELFF. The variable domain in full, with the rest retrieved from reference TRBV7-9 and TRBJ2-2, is DTGVSQNPRHKITKRGQNVTFRCDPISEHNRLYWYRQTLGQGPEFLTYFQNEAQLEKSRLLSDRFSAERPKGSFSTLEIQRTEQGDSAMYLCASSLADSGANTGELFFGEGSRLTVL.

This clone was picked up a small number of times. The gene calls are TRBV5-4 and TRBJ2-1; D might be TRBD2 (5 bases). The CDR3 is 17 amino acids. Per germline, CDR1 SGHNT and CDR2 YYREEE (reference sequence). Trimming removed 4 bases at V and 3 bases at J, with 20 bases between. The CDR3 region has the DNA TGTGCCAGCAGCCGTCGAGGGCGGGTGTCTCACTACAATGAGCAGTTCTTC. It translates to CASSRRGRVSHYNEQFF.

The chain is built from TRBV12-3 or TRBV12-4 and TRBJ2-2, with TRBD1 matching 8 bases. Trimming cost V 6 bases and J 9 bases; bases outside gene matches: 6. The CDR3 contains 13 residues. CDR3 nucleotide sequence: TGTGCCAGCAGCTCGGCAGGGGGCTGGGAGCTGTTTTTT. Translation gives CASSSAGGWELFF.

The CDR3 nucleotides are TGCGCCAGCAGCTCAGGGGTCGGCGACGAGCAGTACTTC. Protein: CASSSGVGDEQYF. The chain joins TRBV5-1 to TRBJ2-7; TRBD1 is a possible D gene (6 bases). The CDR3 is made up of 13 amino acids. V shed 3 bases and J shed 5 bases, with 12 bases lying between them. In germline, CDR1 is SGHRS, CDR2 YFSETQ. Combining the CDR3 with reference TRBV5-1 and TRBJ2-7 gives the whole variable domain KAGVTQTPRYLIKTRGQQVTLSCSPISGHRSVSWYQQTPGQGLQFLFEYFSETQRNKGNFPGRFSGRQFSNSRSEMNVSTLELGDSALYLCASSSGVGDEQYFGPGTRLTVT.

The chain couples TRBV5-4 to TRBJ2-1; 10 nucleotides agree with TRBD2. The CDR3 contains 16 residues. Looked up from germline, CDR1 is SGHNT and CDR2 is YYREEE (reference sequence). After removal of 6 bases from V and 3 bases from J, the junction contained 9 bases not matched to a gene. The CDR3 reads CASTTGTSVRYNEQFF. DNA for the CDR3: TGTGCCAGCACCACCGGGACTAGCGTTCGCTACAATGAGCAGTTCTTC.

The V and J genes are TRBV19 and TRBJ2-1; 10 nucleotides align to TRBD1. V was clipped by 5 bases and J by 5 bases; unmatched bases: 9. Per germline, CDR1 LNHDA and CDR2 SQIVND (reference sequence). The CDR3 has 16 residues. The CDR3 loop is CASSVTGTGVNNEQFF. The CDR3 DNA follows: TGTGCCAGTAGTGTGACCGGGACAGGGGTAAACAATGAGCAGTTCTTC.

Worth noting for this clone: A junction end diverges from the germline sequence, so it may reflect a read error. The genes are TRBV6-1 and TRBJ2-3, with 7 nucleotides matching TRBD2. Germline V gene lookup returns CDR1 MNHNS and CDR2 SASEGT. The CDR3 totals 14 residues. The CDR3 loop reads CASIEAGRTDTQYF. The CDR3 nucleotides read TGTGCCAGCATTGAAGCGGGGCGCACAGATACGCAGTATTTT.

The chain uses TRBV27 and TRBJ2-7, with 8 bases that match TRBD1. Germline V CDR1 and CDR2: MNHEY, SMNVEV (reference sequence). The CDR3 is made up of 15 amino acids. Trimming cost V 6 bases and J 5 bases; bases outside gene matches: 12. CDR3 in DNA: TGTGCCAGCAGCAATTTCGACAGGGGCGCGGACGAGCAGTACTTC. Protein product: CASSNFDRGADEQYF.

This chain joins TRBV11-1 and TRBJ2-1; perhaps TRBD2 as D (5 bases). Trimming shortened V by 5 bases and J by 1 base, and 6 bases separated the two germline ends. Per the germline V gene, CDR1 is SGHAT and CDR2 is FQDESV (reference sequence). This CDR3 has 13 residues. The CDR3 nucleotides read TGTGCCAGCAGCCCGGGGTCCTACAATGAGCAGTTCTTC. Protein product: CASSPGSYNEQFF.